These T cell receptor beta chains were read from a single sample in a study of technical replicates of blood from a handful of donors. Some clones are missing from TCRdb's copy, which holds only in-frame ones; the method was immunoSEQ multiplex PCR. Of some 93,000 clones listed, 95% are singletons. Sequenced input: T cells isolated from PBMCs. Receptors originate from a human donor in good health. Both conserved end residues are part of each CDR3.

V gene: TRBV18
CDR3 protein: CASSPGSGSGSYEQYF

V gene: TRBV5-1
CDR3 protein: CASSPGRNSPPPTGEQFF

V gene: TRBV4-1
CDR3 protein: CASSLTRQGGTEAFF

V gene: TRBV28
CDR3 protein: CASSLRPNLWQGSGANVLTF

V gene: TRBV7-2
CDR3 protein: CASSYPSRQLNEQFF

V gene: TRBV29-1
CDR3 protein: CSVERDRQTTEAFF

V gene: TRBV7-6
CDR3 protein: CASSSTSGGTRTYEQYF

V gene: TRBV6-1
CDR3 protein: CASIKDRGHEQFF

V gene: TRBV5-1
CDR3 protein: CASSLGLVRDTDTQYF

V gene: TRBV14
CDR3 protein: CASSQAYRVGNTIYF

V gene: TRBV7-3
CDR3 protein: CASSPGLPTGDEQFF

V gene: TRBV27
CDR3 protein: CASSPSRDGGYTF

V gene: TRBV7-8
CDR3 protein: CASTENRGYQPQHF

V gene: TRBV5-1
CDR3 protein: CASSPSGRPVNEQFF